The source of this TCR beta chain is a study of OX40 agonist ivuxolimab in advanced cancers. Across the whole study: In three patients, partial responses were observed, one with hepatocellular carcinoma and two with cutaneous melanoma. The study, taken as a whole, reports: Among the lowest levels of clonal expansion were found in partial responders at 0.1-3.0 mg/kg.

Comment on this clone: The antigen is unknown.

With 0 bases removed from V and 2 bases from J, the gap between germline ends came to 6 bases. Germline CDR1 and CDR2: SGHDT and YYEEEE. The CDR3 spans 13 residues. The cohort excluded patients with autoimmune disease history or systemic immunosuppression. Profiled with immunoSEQ multiplex PCR; TCRdb holds only in-frame clones, not every one. The sample includes over 20,000 clones, 80% to 85% of them seen just once. V is TRBV5-6 and J is TRBJ2-7, with D uncertain. The sample consisted of CD4+ or CD8+ T cells sorted from blood, taken in a trial of the OX40 agonist ivuxolimab. The TCR was taken from an adult with an advanced solid tumor such as melanoma, head and neck, liver or kidney cancer. Here the CDR3 reads CASSLGPAYEQYF. In DNA form, the CDR3 reads TGTGCCAGCAGCTTGGGCCCGGCCTACGAGCAGTACTTC.